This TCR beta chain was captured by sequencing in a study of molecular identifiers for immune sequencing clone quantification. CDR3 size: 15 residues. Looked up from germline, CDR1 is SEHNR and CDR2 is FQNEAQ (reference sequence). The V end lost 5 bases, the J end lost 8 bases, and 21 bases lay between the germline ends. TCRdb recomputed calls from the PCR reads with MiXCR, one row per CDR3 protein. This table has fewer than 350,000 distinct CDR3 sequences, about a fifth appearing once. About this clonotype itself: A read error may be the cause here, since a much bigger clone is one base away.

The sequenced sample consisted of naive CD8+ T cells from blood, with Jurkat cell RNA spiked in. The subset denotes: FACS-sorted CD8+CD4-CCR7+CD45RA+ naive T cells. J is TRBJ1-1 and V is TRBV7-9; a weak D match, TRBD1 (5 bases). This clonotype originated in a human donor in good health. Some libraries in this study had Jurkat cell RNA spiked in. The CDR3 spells CASSGEATVLQEAFF. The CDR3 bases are TGTGCCAGCAGCGGAGAGGCGACAGTTCTTCAAGAAGCTTTCTTT.